This T cell receptor beta chain was profiled in a study of monozygotic twins with inflammatory bowel disease. Reprocessing the 5' RACE reads, TCRdb reports a single entry for every CDR3 protein and omits DNA. The table for this sample gives some 300,000 distinct CDR3 sequences. CDR1 and CDR2 from the germline V gene are DFQATT and SNEGSKA (reference sequence). CDR3 length equals 16 residues. The clonotype originates from a human donor with ulcerative colitis or Crohn's disease, or a healthy co-twin of an affected twin (not recorded which). This rearrangement joins TRBV20-1 to TRBJ2-3; TCRdb's assignment of TRBD2 cannot be checked, as there is no DNA. The specimen was blood. CDR3 sequence: CSADTQVREGTDTQYF.